This entry is about one T cell receptor beta chain. This record belongs to a study of T cells after somatic rescue of genetic block. The CDR3 consists of 15 residues. V was trimmed by 5 bases and J by 8 bases, leaving 18 bases between them. Germline CDR1 is MNHEY and CDR2 is SMNVEV (reference sequence). This table comes from immunoSEQ multiplex PCR, and its TCRdb copy is limited to in-frame clones, with some not included. Among approximately 100,000 clones listed, 70% to 90% were seen once. The origin of this receptor is a woman under 30. Sequencing was carried out using peripheral blood mononuclear cells (PBMCs). The chain couples TRBV27 to TRBJ1-4; TRBD1 might be the D (6 bases). The CDR3 sequence is CASSPSLGGNEKLFF. The CDR3 region has the DNA TGTGCCAGCAGTCCCTCCCTAGGGGGTAACGAAAAACTGTTTTTT. The full variable domain, with the rest looked up from reference TRBV27 and TRBJ1-4, is EAQVTQNPRYLITVTGKKLTVTCSQNMNHEYMSWYRQDPGLGLRQIYYSMNVEVTDKGDVPEGYKVSRKEKRNFPLILESPSPNQTSLYFCASSPSLGGNEKLFFGSGTQLSVL.